These T cell receptor beta chains were read from a single sample in a study of T cell responses to AZD1222 COVID-19 vaccine. Some clones are missing from TCRdb's copy, which holds only in-frame ones; the method was immunoSEQ multiplex PCR. The sample lists 110,000 or so clones, roughly 89% occurring once. Material: peripheral blood, obtained 28 days after the second AZD1222 dose. These receptor sequences come from an adult who received the AZD1222 COVID-19 vaccine. The CDR3 runs from the conserved cysteine through the conserved F or W. A D gene is named only where the DNA matches it firmly. The size of a clone is reported for some rows only, either as once, few or many, or as a class for expanded clones.

d_gene,j_gene,v_gene,abundance,CDR3aa,CDR3nt
TRBD2,TRBJ2-2,TRBV7-2,NA,CASSSSGTSNTGELFF,TGTGCCAGCAGCTCCTCCGGGACTAGCAACACCGGGGAGCTGTTTTTT
NA,TRBJ2-1,TRBV30,few,CAWSVQNANEQFF,TGTGCCTGGAGTGTACAGAATGCGAATGAGCAGTTCTTC
NA,TRBJ2-2,TRBV5-1,NA,CASSLFYFSLGAGELFF,TGCGCCAGCAGCTTGTTTTACTTCTCCTTGGGCGCCGGGGAGCTGTTTTTT
NA,TRBJ2-1,TRBV5-1,once,CASSREFNNEQFF,TGCGCCAGTAGTCGAGAGTTCAACAATGAGCAGTTCTTC
NA,TRBJ1-1,TRBV19,NA,CASSRGDRLGTEAFF,TGTGCCAGTAGTAGGGGAGACAGGCTCGGCACTGAAGCTTTCTTT
NA,TRBJ1-4,TRBV3-1/TRBV3-2,NA,CASSLRGGATNEKLFF,TGTGCCAGCAGCCTCCGGGGAGGGGCAACTAATGAAAAACTGTTTTTT
TRBD1,TRBJ1-2,TRBV19,NA,CASSTPRQGSHYGYTF,TGTGCCAGTAGTACCCCCCGACAGGGCAGTCACTATGGCTACACCTTC
NA,TRBJ1-3,TRBV20-1,NA,CSTIGGNTIYF,TGCAGTACTATAGGTGGAAACACCATATATTTT
TRBD2,TRBJ2-7,TRBV7-2,NA,CASSPSSGTHHEQYF,TGTGCCAGCAGCCCTAGTAGCGGGACTCACCACGAGCAGTACTTC
TRBD2,TRBJ2-3,TRBV7-6,NA,CASSPRLAGGTDTQYF,TGTGCCAGCAGCCCCCGACTAGCGGGAGGCACAGATACGCAGTATTTT
NA,TRBJ1-1,TRBV7-2,NA,CASSSLWNTEAFF,TGTGCCAGCAGCTCTTTGTGGAACACTGAAGCTTTCTTT
NA,TRBJ2-2,TRBV28,NA,CASTVGGQNTGELFF,TGTGCCAGCACCGTAGGGGGACAGAACACCGGGGAGCTGTTTTTT
TRBD1,TRBJ1-2,TRBV4-3,NA,CASSRLEGQDFGGYTF,TGCGCCAGCAGCCGACTTGAGGGACAGGACTTTGGTGGCTACACCTTC
NA,TRBJ1-3,TRBV5-5,NA,CASSPDGQSSGNTIYF,TGTGCCAGCAGCCCAGACGGACAGAGCTCTGGAAACACCATATATTTT
TRBD1,TRBJ2-4,TRBV4-1,NA,CASSRFWDREAGKNIQYF,TGCGCCAGCAGCCGCTTCTGGGACAGGGAGGCGGGCAAAAACATTCAGTACTTC
NA,TRBJ2-5,TRBV12-3/TRBV12-4,NA,CASRGRETQYF,TGTGCCAGCAGGGGTAGGGAGACCCAGTACTTC
NA,TRBJ2-1,TRBV14,once,CASSRFTGYSYNEQFF,TGTGCCAGCAGCCGGTTCACTGGGTACTCCTACAATGAGCAGTTCTTC
NA,TRBJ2-7,TRBV18,NA,CASSPIGGSISYEQYF,TGTGCCAGCTCACCCATAGGGGGTTCGATCTCCTACGAGCAGTACTTC
NA,TRBJ1-1,TRBV4-1,NA,CASSQAFAGRTEAFF,TGCGCCAGCAGCCAAGCGTTTGCGGGGAGGACTGAAGCTTTCTTT
NA,TRBJ1-1,TRBV29-1,NA,CSVQDSNTEAFF,TGCAGCGTCCAGGACAGTAACACTGAAGCTTTCTTT
TRBD1,TRBJ2-7,TRBV19,NA,CASRKAGTGVSYEQYF,TGTGCCAGTAGAAAAGCGGGGACAGGGGTTTCCTACGAGCAGTACTTC
TRBD2,TRBJ2-7,TRBV28,NA,CASRRLAGVYEQYF,TGTGCCAGCAGGCGACTAGCGGGAGTATACGAGCAGTACTTC
TRBD1,TRBJ2-7,TRBV5-1,NA,CASSLDSGGPYEQYF,TGCGCCAGCAGCTTGGATTCAGGGGGTCCCTACGAGCAGTACTTC
NA,TRBJ2-7,TRBV7-2,NA,CASSLTLDRSYEQYF,TGTGCCAGCAGCTTAACCTTAGACAGGTCCTACGAGCAGTACTTC
NA,TRBJ2-1,TRBV5-1,NA,CASSATYRAEQFF,TGCGCCAGCAGCGCTACTTACAGGGCTGAGCAGTTCTTC
NA,TRBJ1-3,TRBV6-2/TRBV6-3,NA,CASSKGRSSGNTIYF,TGTGCCAGCAGTAAGGGCCGAAGCTCTGGAAACACCATATATTTT
TRBD2,TRBJ2-7,TRBV5-1,NA,CASSFTSGSYEQYF,TGCGCCAGCAGCTTTACTAGCGGATCCTACGAGCAGTACTTC
NA,TRBJ2-2,TRBV6-4,NA,CASSEEGPLRPTGELFF,TGTGCCAGCAGTGAAGAGGGCCCACTCAGACCCACCGGGGAGCTGTTTTTT
TRBD1,TRBJ1-1,TRBV7-9,NA,CASSWGQGNTEAFF,TGTGCCAGCAGCTGGGGACAGGGAAACACTGAAGCTTTCTTT
NA,TRBJ1-2,TRBV10-3,NA,CAITRTESYGYTF,TGTGCCATCACCCGGACAGAGAGCTATGGCTACACCTTC
NA,TRBJ2-3,TRBV7-3,NA,CASSSGPTTDTQYF,TGTGCCAGCAGCTCCGGACCCACCACAGATACGCAGTATTTT
NA,TRBJ2-1,TRBV30,NA,CAWKGGGREQFF,TGTGCCTGGAAGGGGGGGGGACGGGAGCAGTTCTTC
NA,TRBJ1-4,TRBV30,NA,CAWSRNGEKLFF,TGTGCCTGGAGTAGAAACGGTGAAAAACTGTTTTTT
NA,TRBJ2-3,TRBV4-2,NA,CASSPELGLAEFSTDTQYF,TGTGCCAGCAGCCCTGAATTGGGGCTAGCTGAATTTAGCACAGATACGCAGTATTTT
NA,TRBJ2-1,TRBV28,once,CASSRSGTYNEQFF,TGTGCCAGCAGCCGCTCGGGAACCTACAATGAGCAGTTCTTC
TRBD1,TRBJ2-7,TRBV6-5,NA,CASSPTSTGSEQYF,TGTGCCAGCAGCCCCACCTCGACAGGGTCCGAGCAGTACTTC
NA,TRBJ2-7,TRBV27,NA,CASSLSGAIFYEQYF,TGTGCCAGCAGTTTATCTGGAGCGATCTTCTACGAGCAGTACTTC
TRBD1,TRBJ2-7,TRBV25-1,NA,CASRGTGMGTGFNEQYF,TGTGCCAGCAGGGGAACGGGAATGGGGACAGGGTTCAACGAGCAGTACTTC
TRBD2,TRBJ2-1,TRBV29-1,NA,CSVGTSGYNEQFF,TGCAGCGTTGGAACTAGCGGATACAATGAGCAGTTCTTC
NA,TRBJ2-7,TRBV20-1,few,CSASPLGGSYEQYF,TGCAGTGCTAGTCCGCTGGGGGGCTCCTACGAGCAGTACTTC
TRBD1,TRBJ1-2,TRBV5-5,NA,CASSSQGASVLYGYTF,TGTGCCAGCAGCTCACAGGGGGCGTCTGTATTATATGGCTACACCTTC
NA,TRBJ2-1,TRBV29-1,once,CSVDRPDRTYNEQFF,TGCAGCGTTGATAGGCCCGACAGAACCTACAATGAGCAGTTCTTC
NA,TRBJ2-5,TRBV5-1,NA,CASSLAGTSKETQYF,TGCGCCAGCAGCTTGGCCGGGACAAGCAAAGAGACCCAGTACTTC
TRBD1,TRBJ1-1,TRBV11-2,NA,CASSLDPRGTEAFF,TGTGCCAGCAGCTTAGATCCCAGGGGGACTGAAGCTTTCTTT
NA,TRBJ2-7,TRBV5-6,NA,CASSFPLSEQYF,TGTGCCAGCAGCTTTCCCCTCTCCGAGCAGTACTTC
NA,TRBJ2-2,TRBV4-1,NA,CASSQGRAVRATGELFF,TGCGCCAGCAGCCAAGGCCGCGCAGTTAGGGCTACCGGGGAGCTGTTTTTT
TRBD2,TRBJ2-5,TRBV27,NA,CASSRGLARQETQYF,TGTGCCAGCAGTCGGGGACTAGCGCGTCAAGAGACCCAGTACTTC
TRBD2,TRBJ2-1,TRBV5-1,NA,CASSPIAGFYNEQFF,TGCGCCAGCAGCCCTATAGCGGGATTCTACAATGAGCAGTTCTTC
NA,TRBJ2-7,TRBV28,NA,CASSRPRVLSYEQYF,TGTGCCAGCAGCCGCCCGCGCGTACTTTCCTACGAGCAGTACTTC
TRBD1,TRBJ2-3,TRBV28,NA,CASSSRQGRTDTQYF,TGTGCCAGCAGTTCTAGACAGGGACGGACAGATACGCAGTATTTT
TRBD2,TRBJ2-1,TRBV2,once,CASRELAGVPLNEQFF,TGTGCCAGCAGGGAACTAGCGGGAGTCCCACTCAATGAGCAGTTCTTC
NA,TRBJ1-5,TRBV10-3,NA,CAISESVNQPQHF,TGTGCCATCAGTGAGTCGGTGAATCAGCCCCAGCATTTT
NA,TRBJ2-5,TRBV5-5,NA,CASSIQIAVTPGETQYF,TGTGCCAGCAGCATCCAAATAGCGGTAACTCCTGGGGAGACCCAGTACTTC